The 26 T cell receptor beta chains below all came from one sample that was sequenced in a study of blood T cells in healthy people across ages. A second roughly 7 to 12 cycle PCR used barcoded and J-beta primers. From the 5' RACE reads, TCRdb called clonotypes with MiXCR, one entry per CDR3 protein. The sample includes around 800,000 distinct CDR3 sequences, roughly 25% seen only once; the top ten take about 3%. The same sample was also used in a study of T cells of mothers and their children.

The sample comprised blood. The source of these receptors is a boy younger than 18 in good health.

The gene calls are TRBV5-5 and TRBJ2-2; TRBD2 matches 10 bases. CDR1 SGHKS and CDR2 YYEKEE come from the germline V gene (reference sequence). The CDR3 has 14 residues. The V gene end was trimmed by 4 bases and the J gene end by 8 bases; junction bases not matched to a gene: 5. CDR3 in DNA: TGTGCCAGCAGCCCCTTAGCGGGAGGAGGGGAGCTGTTTTTT. Encoded protein: CASSPLAGGGELFF.

The sample holds a few counts of this clonotype. The chain is built from TRBV10-3 and TRBJ2-2, with 9 positions matching TRBD1. The CDR3 totals 16 residues. In germline, CDR1 is ENHRY, CDR2 SYGVKD. The V gene end was trimmed by 4 bases and the J gene end by 5 bases; junction bases not matched to a gene: 8. The CDR3 spells CAISANDRGRTGELFF. CDR3 nucleotide sequence: TGTGCCATCAGTGCCAACGACAGGGGGAGGACCGGGGAGCTGTTTTTT.

This chain connects TRBV9 to TRBJ1-5, with 7 bases fitting TRBD1. This CDR3 is 13 amino acids long. The germline V gene has CDR1 SGDLS and CDR2 YYNGEE. With V trimmed by 4 bases and J by 5 bases, 3 bases remained unmatched. The CDR3 DNA is TGTGCCAGCAGCCTGACAGGGTATCAGCCCCAGCATTTT. As protein: CASSLTGYQPQHF.

The chain has TRBV12-3 or TRBV12-4 and TRBJ2-7; D is unresolved. Trimming cost V 3 bases and J 5 bases, with 14 bases left between them. The CDR3 covers 14 residues. This CDR3 reads CASSFPQDGDEQYF. The CDR3 DNA is TGTGCCAGCAGTTTCCCGCAGGATGGGGACGAGCAGTACTTC.

The chain employs TRBV12-3 or TRBV12-4 and TRBJ2-5, with D possibly being TRBD1 (5 bases). The CDR3 has 13 residues. Trimming left V 7 bases short and J 1 base short, with 10 bases between. The CDR3 nucleotides read TGTGCCAGCAATCTACAGGCCCAAGAGACCCAGTACTTC. This sequence encodes CASNLQAQETQYF.

This chain connects TRBV2 to TRBJ1-6; D unclear. The germline V gene encodes CDR1 SNHLY and CDR2 FYNNEI. Trimming stripped 7 bases from V and 11 bases from J, with 18 bases between. The CDR3 length is 14 residues. The CDR3 loop is CASTEGMRETPLHF. For the CDR3, the DNA is TGTGCCAGCACCGAGGGTATGAGGGAAACACCCCTCCACTTT.

This clonotype was detected a few times. The CDR3 DNA is TGTGCCAGCAGTTCTGGGACCTTCACCGGGGAGCTGTTTTTT. Translation gives CASSSGTFTGELFF. The chain links TRBV12-3 or TRBV12-4 to TRBJ2-2, with D perhaps given as TRBD1 or TRBD2 (5 bases each). V was clipped by 4 bases and J by 4 bases, with 10 bases between them. The CDR3 contains 14 residues.

The rearrangement uses TRBV11-2 and TRBJ1-2, with unresolved D. The CDR3 runs to 13 residues. V was cut by 7 bases and J by 4 bases, with 13 bases left in between. Per the germline V gene, CDR1 is SGHAT and CDR2 is FQNNGV. This CDR3 reads CASTEFIGYGYTF. In DNA, the CDR3 is TGTGCCAGCACTGAATTCATCGGCTATGGCTACACCTTC.

This clonotype occurred a few times. V gene TRBV24-1 combines with J gene TRBJ2-1; 8 bases agree with TRBD2. The V and J ends lost 1 base and 6 bases, in that order; junction bases with no gene match: 4. CDR3 size: 15 residues. Germline loops: CDR1 KGHDR, CDR2 SFDVKD. CDR3 coding DNA: TGTGCCACCAGTGATTTCCTCCGGGGGGGCAATGAGCAGTTCTTC. Translating gives CATSDFLRGGNEQFF.

The chain recombines TRBV15 with TRBJ2-3; possible D gene TRBD1, 5 bases. Trimming shortened V by 1 base and J by 2 bases, and 10 bases separated the two germline ends. The CDR3 is 15 residues long. Germline assignment: CDR1 LNHNV and CDR2 YYDKDF (reference sequence). The DNA for the CDR3 is TGTGCCACCAGCAGAGTAGGGGCCCCCACAGATACGCAGTATTTT. Encoded protein: CATSRVGAPTDTQYF.

The rearrangement links TRBV28 to TRBJ2-7; 9 nucleotides align to TRBD1. The CDR3 totals 15 residues. Germline loops: CDR1 MDHEN, CDR2 SYDVKM. Germline trimming cut 4 bases from V and 4 bases from J; bases unmatched to any gene: 8. CDR3 residues: CASSSTGTGMYEQYF. CDR3 coding DNA: TGTGCCAGCAGTTCAACCGGGACAGGGATGTACGAGCAGTACTTC.

V gene TRBV15 combines with J gene TRBJ1-4; D remains ambiguous. Germline V CDR1 and CDR2: LNHNV, YYDKDF (reference sequence). The CDR3 consists of 15 residues. Trimming stripped 1 base from V and 4 bases from J, with 10 bases between. This CDR3 reads CATSRGPANNEKLFF. The DNA of the CDR3 is TGTGCCACCAGCAGAGGACCGGCTAATAATGAAAAACTGTTTTTT.

The sample holds a few counts of this clonotype. A junction end diverges from the germline sequence, so it may reflect a read error. The V and J genes are TRBV7-9 and TRBJ1-3; 7 nucleotides line up with TRBD1. The CDR3 covers 16 residues. The germline V gene encodes CDR1 SEHNR and CDR2 FQNEAQ (reference sequence). Here the CDR3 reads CASRLTGANPGNTIYF. CDR3 bases: TGTGCCAGCCGCTTAACAGGGGCAAATCCCGGAAACACCATATATTTT.

The V and J genes are TRBV20-1 and TRBJ1-5, with D perhaps TRBD1 (5 bases). The V gene lost 3 bases and the J gene lost 2 bases, with 8 bases spanning the gap. CDR3 length equals 13 residues. The germline CDR1 and CDR2 sequences are DFQATT and SNEGSKA (reference sequence). CDR3 residues: CSASRGGNQPQHF. DNA for the CDR3: TGCAGTGCTAGTAGAGGGGGCAATCAGCCCCAGCATTTT.

This sequence joins TRBV11-2 and TRBJ2-1, with 16 nucleotides matching TRBD2. Gene TRBJ2-7 matches the end of the DNA better, so the J call may be wrong. CDR1 and CDR2 from the germline V gene are SGHAT and FQNNGV. There are 17 residues in the CDR3. The DNA for the CDR3 is TGTGCCAGCAGCTCAGTCGGGACTAGCGGGGGGGCCCCCGAGCAGTACTTC. Translating it yields CASSSVGTSGGAPEQYF.

Written as DNA, the CDR3 is TGTGCCAGCAGCGTAGACCCAAGGGGTGAGCAGTTCTTC. Its translation: CASSVDPRGEQFF. The rearrangement joins TRBV9 to TRBJ2-5; TRBD1 is a possible D gene (5 bases). The DNA end is more similar to TRBJ2-1, so the J call may be wrong. Germline CDR1 and CDR2: SGDLS and YYNGEE. CDR3 length equals 13 residues.

This clonotype was seen more than once but under ten times. The chain joins TRBV7-9 to TRBJ2-7, with 8 bases identical to TRBD2. Germline lookup yields CDR1 SEHNR and CDR2 FQNEAQ (reference sequence). The CDR3 has 15 amino acids. The V segment lost 1 base and the J segment 2 bases; nucleotides outside the gene matches: 4. This chain's CDR3 is CASSLGSGAAYEQYF. The CDR3 nucleotides read TGTGCCAGCAGCTTAGGTAGCGGGGCAGCCTACGAGCAGTACTTC.

This chain connects TRBV6-6 to TRBJ1-1, with D uncertain. This CDR3 is built from 12 residues. Germline assignment: CDR1 MNHNY and CDR2 SVGAGI (reference sequence). Trimming removed 5 bases at V and 5 bases at J, with 9 bases between. CDR3 residues: CASSIDWTEAFF. The CDR3 DNA follows: TGTGCCAGCAGTATAGACTGGACTGAAGCTTTCTTT.

Concerning this clonotype: Sequence at one end of the junction differs from germline and may be a read error. The chain has TRBV10-3 and TRBJ2-7, with D tentatively TRBD1 (5 bases). The CDR3 totals 14 residues. CDR1 and CDR2 (germline): ENHRY, SYGVKD. CDR3 residues: CAISESSGSDEQYF. Here the CDR3 DNA reads TGTGCCATCAGCGAGTCTTCAGGGTCGGACGAGCAGTACTTC.

This sequence joins TRBV13 and TRBJ2-7, with 7 bases that match TRBD1. Germline values: CDR1 PRHDT, CDR2 FYEKMQ (reference sequence). V shed 5 bases and J 0 bases; nucleotides not matched to a gene: 10. The CDR3 spans 16 residues. CDR3 sequence: CASSATGTVDSYEQYF. In DNA, the CDR3 is TGTGCCAGCAGCGCGACCGGGACAGTAGACTCCTACGAGCAGTACTTC.

Remarks on this clonotype: A junction boundary mismatches the germline segment, possibly from a read error. The chain employs TRBV13 and TRBJ2-7, with D unclear. Germline values: CDR1 PRHDT, CDR2 FYEKMQ (reference sequence). The CDR3 extends over 14 amino acids. The CDR3 coding sequence is TGTGCCAGCAGCTTAGGGGTACTTTCCTGCGAGCAGTACTTC. It specifies CASSLGVLSCEQYF.

The CDR3 spells CATSWRDTQYF. In nucleotides, the CDR3 is TGTGCCACCTCATGGAGGGATACGCAGTATTTT. The rearrangement uses TRBV6-6 and TRBJ2-3, with D possibly TRBD2 on 5 matching bases. The CDR3 runs to 11 residues. V shed 10 bases and J shed 6 bases, with 11 bases lying between them. Germline V gene sequence: CDR1 MNHNY, CDR2 SVGAGI (reference sequence).

The J gene is TRBJ2-5, the V gene TRBV7-2; the match to TRBD1 covers 7 bases. The assigned J gene may be wrong: the sequence end matches TRBJ2-7 better. CDR3 length equals 16 residues. Looked up from germline, CDR1 is SGHTA and CDR2 is FQGNSA. DNA for the CDR3: TGTGCCAGCAGCACAGGGGTAGCAGGAGCGGCCTACGAGCAGTACTTC. Protein product: CASSTGVAGAAYEQYF.

V and J are TRBV7-9 and TRBJ1-4; D uncertain. The CDR3 has 15 amino acids. CDR1 is SEHNR and CDR2 is FQNEAQ in the germline V gene (reference sequence). Trimming took 4 bases from V and 7 from J, leaving 16 bases between them. This CDR3 reads CASSSLSGEGEKLFF. The CDR3 region has the DNA TGTGCCAGCAGCTCTTTATCTGGGGAGGGTGAAAAACTGTTTTTT.

The chain couples TRBV12-3 or TRBV12-4 to TRBJ2-1; D is unresolved. The V end lost 3 bases, the J end lost 2 bases, and 8 bases lay between the germline ends. The CDR3 is made up of 14 amino acids. Written as DNA, the CDR3 is TGTGCCAGCAGTTTCCCAAGTGCCTACAATGAGCAGTTCTTC. This codes for CASSFPSAYNEQFF.

This chain uses TRBV5-1 with TRBJ1-6; D is ambiguous. The CDR3 consists of 16 residues. The germline gives CDR1 SGHRS, CDR2 YFSETQ. V was trimmed by 0 bases and J by 8 bases, leaving 15 bases between them. CDR3 in amino acids: CASSLGVKAFDSPLHF. The CDR3 nucleotides are TGCGCCAGCAGCTTGGGCGTAAAAGCCTTTGATTCACCCCTCCACTTT. Full variable domain (remainder filled in from reference TRBV5-1 and TRBJ1-6): KAGVTQTPRYLIKTRGQQVTLSCSPISGHRSVSWYQQTPGQGLQFLFEYFSETQRNKGNFPGRFSGRQFSNSRSEMNVSTLELGDSALYLCASSLGVKAFDSPLHFGNGTRLTVT.